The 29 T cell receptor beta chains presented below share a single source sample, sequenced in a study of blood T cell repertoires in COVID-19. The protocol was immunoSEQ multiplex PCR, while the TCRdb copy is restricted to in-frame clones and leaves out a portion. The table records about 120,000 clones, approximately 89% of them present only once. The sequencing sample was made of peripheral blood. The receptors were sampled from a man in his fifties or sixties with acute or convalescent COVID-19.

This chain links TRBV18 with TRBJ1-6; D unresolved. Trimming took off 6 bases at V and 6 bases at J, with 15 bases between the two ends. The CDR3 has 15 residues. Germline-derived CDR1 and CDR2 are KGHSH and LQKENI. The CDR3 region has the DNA TGTGCCAGCTCGCCCCCGGGTCCCCCTAATTCACCCCTCCACTTT. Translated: CASSPPGPPNSPLHF.

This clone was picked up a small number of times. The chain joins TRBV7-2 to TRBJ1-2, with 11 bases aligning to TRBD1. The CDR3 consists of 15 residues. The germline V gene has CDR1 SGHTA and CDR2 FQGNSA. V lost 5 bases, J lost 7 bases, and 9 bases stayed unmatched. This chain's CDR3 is CASSPLGQGASGYTF. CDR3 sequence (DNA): TGTGCCAGCAGCCCACTTGGACAGGGGGCTAGTGGCTACACCTTC.

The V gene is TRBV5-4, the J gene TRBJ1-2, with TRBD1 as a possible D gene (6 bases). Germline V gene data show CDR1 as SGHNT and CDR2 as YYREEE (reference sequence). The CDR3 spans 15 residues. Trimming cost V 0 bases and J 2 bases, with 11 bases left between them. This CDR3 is CASSLADRRNYGYTF. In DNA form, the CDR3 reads TGTGCCAGCAGCTTGGCTGACAGGAGAAACTATGGCTACACCTTC.

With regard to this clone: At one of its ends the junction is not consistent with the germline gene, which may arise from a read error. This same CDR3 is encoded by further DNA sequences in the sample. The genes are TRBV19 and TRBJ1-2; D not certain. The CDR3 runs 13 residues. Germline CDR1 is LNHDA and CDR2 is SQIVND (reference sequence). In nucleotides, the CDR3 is TGTGCCAGCAGTAATCTCGTCCTCTATGGCTACACCTTC. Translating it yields CASSNLVLYGYTF.

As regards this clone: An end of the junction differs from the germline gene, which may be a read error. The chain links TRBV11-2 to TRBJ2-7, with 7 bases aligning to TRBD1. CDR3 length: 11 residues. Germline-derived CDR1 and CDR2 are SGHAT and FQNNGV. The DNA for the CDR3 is TGTGCCAGCAGCGAAATGGACAGGAGGATCTTC. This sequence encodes CASSEMDRRIF.

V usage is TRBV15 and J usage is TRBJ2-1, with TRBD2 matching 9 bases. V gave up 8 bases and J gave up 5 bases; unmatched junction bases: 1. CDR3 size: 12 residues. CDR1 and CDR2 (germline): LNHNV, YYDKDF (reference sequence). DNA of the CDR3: TGTGCCACCGGGACTAGCCACAATGAGCAGTTCTTC. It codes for CATGTSHNEQFF.

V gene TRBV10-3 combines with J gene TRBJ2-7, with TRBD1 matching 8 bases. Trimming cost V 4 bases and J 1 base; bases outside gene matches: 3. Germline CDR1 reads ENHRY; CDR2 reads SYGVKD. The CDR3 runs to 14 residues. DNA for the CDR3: TGTGCCATCAGTGTGGGACAGGCGTCCTACGAGCAGTACTTC. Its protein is CAISVGQASYEQYF.

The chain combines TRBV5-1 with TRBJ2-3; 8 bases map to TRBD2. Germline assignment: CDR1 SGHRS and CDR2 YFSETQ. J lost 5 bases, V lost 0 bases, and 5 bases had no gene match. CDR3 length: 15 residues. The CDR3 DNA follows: TGCGCCAGCAGCTTGGACGTCGGGAGGGGAGATACGCAGTATTTT. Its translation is CASSLDVGRGDTQYF.

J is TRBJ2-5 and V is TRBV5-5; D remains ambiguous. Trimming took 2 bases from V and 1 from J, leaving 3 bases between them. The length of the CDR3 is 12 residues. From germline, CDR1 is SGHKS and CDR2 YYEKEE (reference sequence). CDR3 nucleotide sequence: TGTGCCAGCAGCTTAGCCCAAGAGACCCAGTACTTC. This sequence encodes CASSLAQETQYF. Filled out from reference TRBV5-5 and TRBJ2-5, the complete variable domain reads DAGVTQSPTHLIKTRGQQVTLRCSPISGHKSVSWYQQVLGQGPQFIFQYYEKEERGRGNFPDRFSARQFPNYSSELNVNALLLGDSALYLCASSLAQETQYFGPGTRLLVL.

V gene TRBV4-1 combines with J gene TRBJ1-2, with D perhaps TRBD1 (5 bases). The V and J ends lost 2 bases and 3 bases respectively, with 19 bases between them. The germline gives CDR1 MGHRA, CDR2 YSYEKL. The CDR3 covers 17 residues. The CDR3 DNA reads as TGCGCCAGCAGCCAAAAAGGGACCGGGACGGGGGACTATGGCTACACCTTC. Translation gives CASSQKGTGTGDYGYTF.

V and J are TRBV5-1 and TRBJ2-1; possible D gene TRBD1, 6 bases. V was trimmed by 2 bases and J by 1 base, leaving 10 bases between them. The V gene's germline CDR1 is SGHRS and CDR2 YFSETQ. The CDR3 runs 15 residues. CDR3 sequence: CASSFEDRSYNEQFF. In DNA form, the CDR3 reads TGCGCCAGCAGCTTTGAAGACAGGTCCTACAATGAGCAGTTCTTC.

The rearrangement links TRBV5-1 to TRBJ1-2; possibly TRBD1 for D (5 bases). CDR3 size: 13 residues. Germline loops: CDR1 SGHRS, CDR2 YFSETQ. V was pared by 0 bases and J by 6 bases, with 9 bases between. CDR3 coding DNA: TGCGCCAGCAGCTTGGGAGACAGTCATGGCTACACCTTC. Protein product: CASSLGDSHGYTF. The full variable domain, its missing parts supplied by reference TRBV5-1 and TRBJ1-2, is KAGVTQTPRYLIKTRGQQVTLSCSPISGHRSVSWYQQTPGQGLQFLFEYFSETQRNKGNFPGRFSGRQFSNSRSEMNVSTLELGDSALYLCASSLGDSHGYTFGSGTRLTVV.

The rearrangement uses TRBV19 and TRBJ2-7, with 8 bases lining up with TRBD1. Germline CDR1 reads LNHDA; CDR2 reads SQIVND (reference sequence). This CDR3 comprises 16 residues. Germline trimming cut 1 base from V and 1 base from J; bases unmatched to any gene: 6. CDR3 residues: CASSIGTGGPSYEQYF. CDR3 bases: TGTGCCAGTAGTATAGGTACAGGGGGGCCTTCCTACGAGCAGTACTTC.

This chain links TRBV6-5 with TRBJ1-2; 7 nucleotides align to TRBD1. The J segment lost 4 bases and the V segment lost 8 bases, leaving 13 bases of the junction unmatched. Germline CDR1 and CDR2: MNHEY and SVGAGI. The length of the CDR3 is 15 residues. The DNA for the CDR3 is TGTGCCAGCTCCTCTAACAGGGGTTTGGGCTATGGCTACACCTTC. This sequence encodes CASSSNRGLGYGYTF.

The CDR3 reads CASSQGVRPGGPDEQFF. In DNA form, the CDR3 reads TGTGCCAGCAGCCAAGGAGTAAGGCCGGGGGGGCCCGATGAGCAGTTCTTC. The chain links TRBV4-2 to TRBJ2-1; 8 bases line up with TRBD2. The V segment lost 1 base and the J segment 8 bases; nucleotides outside the gene matches: 13. In germline, CDR1 is LGHNA, CDR2 YNFKEQ. The CDR3 has 17 residues.

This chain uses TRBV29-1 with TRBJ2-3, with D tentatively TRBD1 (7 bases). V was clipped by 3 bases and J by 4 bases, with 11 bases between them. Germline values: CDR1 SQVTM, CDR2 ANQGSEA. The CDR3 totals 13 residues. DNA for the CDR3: TGCAGCGTTGAGGGCAGGGGGGCAGATACGCAGTATTTT. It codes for CSVEGRGADTQYF.

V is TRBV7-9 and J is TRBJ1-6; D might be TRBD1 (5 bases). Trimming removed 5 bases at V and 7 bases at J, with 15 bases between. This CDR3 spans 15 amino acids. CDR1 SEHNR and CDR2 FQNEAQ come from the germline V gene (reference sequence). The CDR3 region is CASSPGGTGNSPLHF. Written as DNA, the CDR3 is TGTGCCAGCAGCCCAGGCGGGACTGGGAATTCACCCCTCCACTTT.

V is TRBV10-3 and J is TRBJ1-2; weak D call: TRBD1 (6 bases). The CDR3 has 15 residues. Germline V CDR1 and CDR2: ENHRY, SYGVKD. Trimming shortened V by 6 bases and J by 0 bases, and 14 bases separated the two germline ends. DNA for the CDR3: TGTGCCATCAGGTCGGACAGCCGATCTAACTATGGCTACACCTTC. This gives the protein CAIRSDSRSNYGYTF.

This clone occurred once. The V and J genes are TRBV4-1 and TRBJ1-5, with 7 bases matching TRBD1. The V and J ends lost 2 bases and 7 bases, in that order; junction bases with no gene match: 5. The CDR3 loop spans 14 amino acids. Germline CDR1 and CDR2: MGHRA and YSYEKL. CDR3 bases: TGCGCCAGCAGCCAAAGGGGGCAGGAGCAGCCCCAGCATTTT. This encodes CASSQRGQEQPQHF.

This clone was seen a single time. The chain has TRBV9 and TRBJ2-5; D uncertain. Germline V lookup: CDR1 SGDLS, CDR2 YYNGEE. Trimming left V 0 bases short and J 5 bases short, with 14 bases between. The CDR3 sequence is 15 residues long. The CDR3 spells CASSVVAGKVETQYF. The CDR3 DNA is TGTGCCAGCAGCGTAGTTGCAGGAAAGGTGGAGACCCAGTACTTC.

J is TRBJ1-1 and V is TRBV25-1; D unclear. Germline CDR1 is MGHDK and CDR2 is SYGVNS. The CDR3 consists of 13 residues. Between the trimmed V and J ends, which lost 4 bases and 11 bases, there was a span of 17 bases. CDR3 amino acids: CASSVRGRGLAFF. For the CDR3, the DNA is TGTGCCAGCAGTGTTCGAGGGCGGGGTCTCGCTTTCTTT.

DNA of the CDR3: TGTGCCAGCTCACCACCGCTCACAATGAACACTGAAGCTTTCTTT. This translates into CASSPPLTMNTEAFF. The rearrangement joins TRBV18 to TRBJ1-1; the D is unclear. There are 15 residues in the CDR3. Germline V gene sequence: CDR1 KGHSH, CDR2 LQKENI. V lost 0 bases to trimming and J lost 0 bases, with 8 bases between them.

The CDR3, as DNA: TGTGCCAGCAGTGAAGCTAGGACTTCCCTGAGCTCCTACAATGAGCAGTTCTTC. Its protein is CASSEARTSLSSYNEQFF. The V and J genes are TRBV6-1 and TRBJ2-1; perhaps TRBD2 as D (5 bases). Trimming removed 0 bases from V and 0 bases from J, with 15 bases in between. CDR1 and CDR2 from the germline V gene are MNHNS and SASEGT. The CDR3 has 18 residues.

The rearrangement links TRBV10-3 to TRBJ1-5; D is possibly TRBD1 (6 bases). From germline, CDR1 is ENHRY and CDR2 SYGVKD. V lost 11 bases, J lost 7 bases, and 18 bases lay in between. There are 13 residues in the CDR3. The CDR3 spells CAVCSGAYQPQHF. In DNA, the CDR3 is TGTGCCGTTTGTTCAGGGGCCTACCAGCCCCAGCATTTT.

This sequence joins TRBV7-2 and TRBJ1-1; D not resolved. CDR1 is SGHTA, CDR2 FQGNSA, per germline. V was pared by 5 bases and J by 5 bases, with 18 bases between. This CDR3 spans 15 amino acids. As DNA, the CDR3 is TGTGCCAGCAGCCCCAGACGGGGTGGAGGAACTGAAGCTTTCTTT. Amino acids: CASSPRRGGGTEAFF.

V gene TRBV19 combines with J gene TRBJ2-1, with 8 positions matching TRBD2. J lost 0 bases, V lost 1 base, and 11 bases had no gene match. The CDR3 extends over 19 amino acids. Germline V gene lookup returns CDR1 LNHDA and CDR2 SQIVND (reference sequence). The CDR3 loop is CASSIVGTSIRSSYNEQFF. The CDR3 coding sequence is TGTGCCAGTAGTATAGTAGGGACTAGTATAAGGAGCTCCTACAATGAGCAGTTCTTC.

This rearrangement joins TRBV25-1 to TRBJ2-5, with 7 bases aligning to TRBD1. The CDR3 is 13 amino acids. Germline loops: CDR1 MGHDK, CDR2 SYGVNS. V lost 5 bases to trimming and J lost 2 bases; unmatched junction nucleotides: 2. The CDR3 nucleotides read TGTGCCAGCAGTAAGGACAGGCAAGAGACCCAGTACTTC. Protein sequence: CASSKDRQETQYF.

The CDR3 DNA is TGTGCCAGCAGTGAGACAGTAACTGAAGCTTTCTTT. The encoded protein is CASSETVTEAFF. V and J are TRBV25-1 and TRBJ1-1; D perhaps matches TRBD1 (5 bases). Trimming left V 3 bases short and J 5 bases short, with 7 bases between. CDR1 and CDR2 from the germline V gene are MGHDK and SYGVNS. This CDR3 contains 12 residues.

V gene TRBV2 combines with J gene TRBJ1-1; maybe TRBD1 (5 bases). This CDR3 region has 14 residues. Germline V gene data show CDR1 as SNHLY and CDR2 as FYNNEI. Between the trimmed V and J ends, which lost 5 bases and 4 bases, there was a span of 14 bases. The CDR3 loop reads CASSTQGPSTEAFF. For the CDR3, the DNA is TGTGCCAGCAGTACTCAGGGCCCCAGCACTGAAGCTTTCTTT.